This TCR beta chain was identified during a study of human T cells and chemical hapten exposure. This CDR3 is built from 14 residues. CDR1 and CDR2 (germline): KGHSH, LQKENI. V dropped 1 base and J dropped 5 bases, with 9 bases sitting between them. Extraction of total RNA was performed on unfractionated whole blood. TCRdb re-called the 5' RACE reads with MiXCR, one entry per CDR3 protein. The sample records roughly 120,000 distinct CDR3 sequences, roughly a fifth being singletons. This chain connects TRBV18 to TRBJ2-1; D is possibly TRBD1 (6 bases). The TCR comes from a human donor in good health. CDR3 nucleotides: TGTGCCAGCTCACCACGAACAGGGAACAATGAGCAGTTCTTC. It codes for CASSPRTGNNEQFF.